These 23 T cell receptor beta chains were all obtained from the same sample, sequenced in a study of graft-versus-host responses after intestinal transplantation. The assay was immunoSEQ multiplex PCR, and TCRdb's table has in-frame clones only and misses some. The sample has about 40,000 clones; about 90% are singletons. This specimen was PBMCs, taken almost 320 days after intestinal transplant. All receptors come from a human patient who received an intestinal transplant, so some T cells may come from the graft donor.

The chain links TRBV12-2 to TRBJ1-1; whether TRBD1, the table's D call, matches the DNA was not checked. TRBV12-2 has pseudogene status. The CDR3 extends over 17 amino acids. CDR3 DNA: TGTGCAAGTCGCTTAGTTCGCGGGGGACAGGGCAACACTGAAGCTTTCTTT. Protein sequence: CASRLVRGGQGNTEAFF.

The rearrangement joins TRBV7-9 to TRBJ1-1; D possibly corresponds to TRBD1 (5 bases). This CDR3 spans 15 amino acids. Per germline, CDR1 SEHNR and CDR2 FQNEAQ (reference sequence). Trimming left V 4 bases short and J 1 base short, with 13 bases between. The CDR3 region is CASSSLRDGNTEAFF. CDR3 sequence (DNA): TGTGCCAGCAGCTCCCTCCGGGACGGGAACACTGAAGCTTTCTTT.

In this sample, this clone turned up a few times. This chain joins TRBV2 and TRBJ1-3, with D hard to call. Germline assignment: CDR1 SNHLY and CDR2 FYNNEI. The CDR3 sequence is 11 residues long. V was cut by 7 bases and J by 8 bases, with 9 bases left in between. CDR3 bases: TGTGCCAGCAATGGCGGTGACACCATATATTTT. This translates into CASNGGDTIYF.

The chain links TRBV6-5 to TRBJ2-1, with 7 bases fitting TRBD1. The germline gives CDR1 MNHEY, CDR2 SVGAGI. V was clipped by 6 bases and J by 5 bases; unmatched bases: 7. There are 14 residues in the CDR3. CDR3 bases: TGTGCCAGCAGAGACAGGGTTGGGAACAATGAGCAGTTCTTC. Protein product: CASRDRVGNNEQFF.

The chain combines TRBV7-3 with TRBJ2-2, with 10 positions matching TRBD2. The CDR3 runs 15 residues. The germline V gene encodes CDR1 SGHTA and CDR2 FQGTGA. After removal of 5 bases from V and 5 bases from J, the junction contained 5 bases not matched to a gene. For the CDR3, the DNA is TGTGCCAGCAGCCCACGACTAGCGGGTACCGGGGAGCTGTTTTTT. It codes for CASSPRLAGTGELFF.

The chain has TRBV4-1 and TRBJ1-6; 10 bases agree with TRBD1. The CDR3 is made up of 19 amino acids. Germline CDR1 and CDR2: MGHRA and YSYEKL. Trimming cost V 3 bases and J 7 bases; bases outside gene matches: 15. CDR3 sequence: CASSHYETWMGQGNSPLHF. CDR3 coding DNA: TGCGCCAGCAGCCACTACGAAACCTGGATGGGACAGGGGAATTCACCCCTCCACTTT.

The chain joins TRBV13 to TRBJ2-1; 15 nucleotides align to TRBD2. The V gene end was trimmed by 5 bases and the J gene end by 1 base; junction bases not matched to a gene: 6. Germline V gives CDR1 PRHDT, CDR2 FYEKMQ (reference sequence). There are 18 residues in the CDR3. CDR3 sequence reads: CASSPAGTSGRSYNEQFF. DNA of the CDR3: TGTGCCAGCAGCCCCGCCGGGACTAGCGGGAGGTCCTACAATGAGCAGTTCTTC.

J is TRBJ2-7 and V is TRBV5-1; D ambiguous. With 4 bases removed from V and 6 bases from J, the gap between germline ends came to 23 bases. CDR1 is SGHRS and CDR2 is YFSETQ in the germline V gene. This CDR3 region has 16 residues. CDR3 sequence: CASSTKPGSPSSEQYF. The CDR3, as DNA: TGCGCCAGCAGCACAAAACCAGGTAGTCCGAGTAGCGAGCAGTACTTC.

This clone occurred a few times. The chain carries TRBV28 and TRBJ1-3, with D uncertain. The CDR3 extends over 16 amino acids. Looked up from germline, CDR1 is MDHEN and CDR2 is SYDVKM. V lost 1 base and J 3 bases, leaving 13 bases between the germline ends. CDR3 amino acids: CASSLYGGVDGNTIYF. The CDR3 DNA is TGTGCCAGCAGTTTATATGGTGGAGTGGATGGAAACACCATATATTTT.

The chain couples TRBV15 to TRBJ2-2; 8 nucleotides agree with TRBD1. Trimming took 1 base from V and 5 from J; bases not matched to a gene: 6. The germline CDR1 and CDR2 sequences are LNHNV and YYDKDF (reference sequence). This CDR3 contains 16 residues. This CDR3 is CATSRVGQGGTGELFF. In DNA form, the CDR3 reads TGTGCCACCAGCAGAGTCGGACAGGGCGGGACCGGGGAGCTGTTTTTT.

As for this clone: Distinct nucleotide sequences in the sample also encode this CDR3. CDR3 in amino acids: CASSLGTSNTEAFF. CDR3 nucleotides: TGCGCCAGCAGCTTGGGGACGTCGAACACTGAAGCTTTCTTT. The chain employs TRBV5-1 and TRBJ1-1; D gene ambiguous. The germline V gene has CDR1 SGHRS and CDR2 YFSETQ. Trimming removed 0 bases from V and 1 base from J, with 7 bases in between. This CDR3 is built from 14 residues. Complete variable domain (other parts from reference TRBV5-1 and TRBJ1-1): KAGVTQTPRYLIKTRGQQVTLSCSPISGHRSVSWYQQTPGQGLQFLFEYFSETQRNKGNFPGRFSGRQFSNSRSEMNVSTLELGDSALYLCASSLGTSNTEAFFGQGTRLTVV.

The chain combines TRBV9 with TRBJ1-4; D not resolved. CDR1 and CDR2 from the germline V gene are SGDLS and YYNGEE. V was clipped by 0 bases and J by 5 bases, with 11 bases between them. CDR3 length equals 15 residues. The CDR3: CASSVAVGWNEKLFF. DNA for the CDR3: TGTGCCAGCAGCGTAGCTGTCGGGTGGAATGAAAAACTGTTTTTT.

V and J are TRBV4-1 and TRBJ2-2; 11 positions agree with TRBD2. V shed 0 bases, J shed 5 bases, and the junction held 11 bases outside the gene matches. The CDR3 is 19 amino acids. Germline values: CDR1 MGHRA, CDR2 YSYEKL. In DNA form, the CDR3 reads TGCGCCAGCAGCCAAGATCCTAGCGGGGGGTACCCGGGGACCGGGGAGCTGTTTTTT. Translation: CASSQDPSGGYPGTGELFF.

The rearrangement joins TRBV6-1 to TRBJ2-5; D may match TRBD1 or TRBD2 (5 bases each). Germline CDR1 is MNHNS and CDR2 is SASEGT. Trimming removed 6 bases from V and 2 bases from J, with 13 bases in between. CDR3 length: 14 residues. The CDR3 coding sequence is TGTGCCAGCAGGGTCGTGGGGGTGCAAGAGACCCAGTACTTC. As protein: CASRVVGVQETQYF.

This clone was counted a single time. The chain uses TRBV28 and TRBJ1-1; the match to TRBD1 covers 7 bases. Germline V lookup: CDR1 MDHEN, CDR2 SYDVKM. The CDR3 length is 14 residues. V was pared by 5 bases and J by 5 bases, with 8 bases of the junction left unmatched. The CDR3 DNA follows: TGTGCCAGCAGTCCTACAGGGGTTCGGACTGAAGCTTTCTTT. It is translated as CASSPTGVRTEAFF.

This CDR3 reads CASSRLSGNTIYF. DNA for the CDR3: TGTGCCAGTTCCCGTCTTTCGGGAAACACCATATATTTT. The gene calls are TRBV28 and TRBJ1-3; no firm D call. The V end was cut by 9 bases, the J end by 4 bases, with 13 bases between. The CDR3 consists of 13 residues. The germline gives CDR1 MDHEN, CDR2 SYDVKM.

This chain links TRBV6-4 with TRBJ1-6; unclear D gene. This CDR3 spans 15 amino acids. Germline assignment: CDR1 MRHNA and CDR2 SNTAGT. V was trimmed by 5 bases and J by 7 bases, leaving 15 bases between them. The CDR3: CASSIDDLGNSPLHF. The CDR3 DNA reads TGTGCCAGCAGTATAGATGATTTGGGAAATTCACCCCTCCACTTT.

Here the CDR3 DNA reads TGTGCCACCAGCAGAGACCTAGGGAGCTCCTACGAGCAGTACTTC. Protein sequence: CATSRDLGSSYEQYF. The chain employs TRBV15 and TRBJ2-7, with D tentatively TRBD2 (5 bases). CDR3 length: 15 amino acids. Trimming pared 0 bases from V and 0 bases from J, leaving 9 bases between. Per the germline V gene, CDR1 is LNHNV and CDR2 is YYDKDF (reference sequence).

This chain joins TRBV29-1 and TRBJ1-2; TRBD1 is a possible D gene (6 bases). The CDR3 has 13 amino acids. Germline values: CDR1 SQVTM, CDR2 ANQGSEA. V lost 0 bases to trimming and J lost 5 bases, with 10 bases between them. CDR3 DNA: TGCAGCGTTGAAGAAGGGGGGGGGTATGGCTACACCTTC. Protein product: CSVEEGGGYGYTF.

The chain uses TRBV10-1 and TRBJ2-2; D remains ambiguous. The CDR3 sequence is 13 residues long. Germline assignment: CDR1 WNHNN and CDR2 SYGVQD (reference sequence). V shed 4 bases and J shed 5 bases, with 8 bases lying between them. The DNA of the CDR3 is TGCGCCAGCAGTGCCCTGGGGACCGGGGAGCTGTTTTTT. Translating gives CASSALGTGELFF.

J is TRBJ2-4 and V is TRBV5-1; 12 positions agree with TRBD2. Germline-derived CDR1 and CDR2 are SGHRS and YFSETQ. The CDR3 covers 16 residues. Unmatched junction bases numbered 3, after V lost 4 bases and J lost 1 base. As DNA, the CDR3 is TGCGCCAGCAGCGTTACTAGCGGGGGGGCCAAAAACATTCAGTACTTC. Amino acid sequence: CASSVTSGGAKNIQYF.

DNA of the CDR3: TGCGCCAGCAGCTGGACGAAGGCAAATTCACCCCTCCACTTT. It is translated as CASSWTKANSPLHF. V and J are TRBV5-1 and TRBJ1-6; D remains ambiguous. V was cut by 3 bases and J by 7 bases, with 11 bases left in between. The CDR3 sequence is 14 residues long. The germline V gene has CDR1 SGHRS and CDR2 YFSETQ.

CDR3 protein: CASNEVTDTQYF. CDR3 DNA: TGTGCCAGCAATGAGGTCACAGATACGCAGTATTTT. The J gene is TRBJ2-3, the V gene TRBV6-1; D ambiguous. V dropped 7 bases and J dropped 2 bases, with 7 bases sitting between them. The germline CDR1 and CDR2 sequences are MNHNS and SASEGT. The CDR3 contains 12 residues.